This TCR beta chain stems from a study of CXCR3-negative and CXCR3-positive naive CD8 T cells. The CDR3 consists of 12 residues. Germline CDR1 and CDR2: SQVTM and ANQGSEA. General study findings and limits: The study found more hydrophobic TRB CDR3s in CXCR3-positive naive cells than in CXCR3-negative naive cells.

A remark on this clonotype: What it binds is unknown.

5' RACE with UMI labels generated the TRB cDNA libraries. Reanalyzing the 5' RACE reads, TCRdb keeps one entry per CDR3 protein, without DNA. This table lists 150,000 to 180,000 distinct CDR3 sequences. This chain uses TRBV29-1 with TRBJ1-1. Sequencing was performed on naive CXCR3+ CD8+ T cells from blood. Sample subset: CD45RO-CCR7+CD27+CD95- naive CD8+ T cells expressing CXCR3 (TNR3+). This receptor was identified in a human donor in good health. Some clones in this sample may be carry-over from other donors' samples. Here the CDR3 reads CSVPKNPSEAFF. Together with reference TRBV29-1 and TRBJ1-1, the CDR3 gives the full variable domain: SAVISQKPSRDICQRGTSLTIQCQVDSQVTMMFWYRQQPGQSLTLIATANQGSEATYESGFVIDKFPISRPNLTFSTLTVSNMSPEDSSIYLCSVPKNPSEAFFGQGTRLTVV.